The entry below gives a single T cell receptor beta chain sequence along with its context. A second about 7 to 11 cycle PCR used barcoded and J-beta primers. Samples each returned at least 3 million CDR3-containing paired-end reads. TCRdb re-analysed the 5' RACE reads in MiXCR, keeping a single row per CDR3 protein. The table includes around 750,000 distinct CDR3 sequences, roughly 50% detected once. The sample is drawn from a study of blood T cells in healthy people across ages. Sequenced: blood. The sequence was collected from a man aged 80 or over in good health.

The CDR3 DNA follows: TGTGCCAGCAGTGAGGGACAGGCGATCTACGAGCAGTACTTC. Its protein is CASSEGQAIYEQYF. This sequence joins TRBV6-1 and TRBJ2-7, with 8 bases matching TRBD1. CDR3 size: 14 residues. The germline V gene encodes CDR1 MNHNS and CDR2 SASEGT. After removal of 3 bases from V and 3 bases from J, the junction contained 4 bases not matched to a gene.